This TCR beta chain was captured in a study of long-term antiretroviral therapy in people with HIV. Survey level was the resolution at which the v3.0 immunoSEQ assay ran. Here immunoSEQ multiplex PCR was the method, and the copy in TCRdb shows in-frame clones only, minus some. The sample consists of roughly 30,000 clones, over 75% of them appearing once. V lost 4 bases and J lost 2; bases outside the gene matches: 10. Germline V gives CDR1 SEHNR, CDR2 FQNEAQ (reference sequence). The CDR3 is made up of 18 amino acids. The chain recombines TRBV7-9 with TRBJ2-3, with 12 nucleotides matching TRBD2. The source was unsorted PBMCs, collected 0.8 years before starting antiretroviral therapy. The TCR comes from a man aged 18 to 35 with HIV. The CDR3 reads CASSSLWGLAGDTDTQYF. CDR3 nucleotide sequence: TGTGCCAGCAGCTCATTATGGGGACTAGCGGGCGACACAGATACGCAGTATTTT.